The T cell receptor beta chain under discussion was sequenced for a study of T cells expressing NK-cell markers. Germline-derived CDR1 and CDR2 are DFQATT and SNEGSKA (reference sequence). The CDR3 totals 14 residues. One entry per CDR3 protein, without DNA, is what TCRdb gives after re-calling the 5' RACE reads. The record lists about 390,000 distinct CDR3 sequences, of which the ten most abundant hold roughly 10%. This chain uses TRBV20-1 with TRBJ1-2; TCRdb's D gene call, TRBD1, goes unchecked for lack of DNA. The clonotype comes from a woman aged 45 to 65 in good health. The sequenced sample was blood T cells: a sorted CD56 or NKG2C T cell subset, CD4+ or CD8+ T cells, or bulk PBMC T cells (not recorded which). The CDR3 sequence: CSAIMTGGAYGYTF.